A single sample is the source of the 9 T cell receptor beta chains below, sequenced in a study of vaccination and CD4 T cells after COVID-19. The sample's time point: late sampling 161 to 241 days after vaccination in a few convalescent patients. TCRdb analysed the PCR reads with MiXCR anew, one entry per CDR3 protein. The top ten hold around 5.9% of the sample, which has 25,000 or so distinct CDR3 sequences, 50% seen once. This specimen consisted of CD4+ T cells from blood, obtained about 7 months after SARS-CoV-2 vaccination. Source of these receptors: a human donor who had recovered from COVID-19.

This clonotype is a singleton in its sample. The V and J genes are TRBV20-1 and TRBJ1-1; D might be TRBD1 (5 bases). Germline V gene lookup returns CDR1 DFQATT and CDR2 SNEGSKA (reference sequence). V lost 6 bases, J lost 3 bases, and 20 bases lay in between. This CDR3 has 15 residues. The CDR3 spells CSAVDGRKGYTEAFF. The CDR3 coding sequence is TGCAGTGCCGTCGACGGCCGAAAGGGGTACACTGAAGCTTTCTTT.

This clonotype has a single count. The chain is built from TRBV6-5 and TRBJ1-1, with D unclear. The CDR3 consists of 16 residues. Looked up from germline, CDR1 is MNHEY and CDR2 is SVGAGI. The V end was cut by 0 bases, the J end by 5 bases, with 16 bases between. In nucleotides, the CDR3 is TGTGCCAGCAGTTACTCTTTATGGGTTTGGACGACTGAAGCTTTCTTT. Residues: CASSYSLWVWTTEAFF.

The V gene is TRBV7-9, the J gene TRBJ2-7, with D perhaps matching TRBD1 (6 bases). The germline V and J ends were trimmed by 6 bases and 2 bases, with 14 bases remaining between them. Germline CDR1 and CDR2: SEHNR and FQNEAQ (reference sequence). The CDR3 has 14 amino acids. The CDR3 DNA follows: TGTGCCAGCAGGCCAGACAGGCCGACCTACGAGCAGTACTTC. Amino acids: CASRPDRPTYEQYF.

The chain couples TRBV19 to TRBJ1-2; possibly TRBD1 for D (5 bases). Per germline, CDR1 LNHDA and CDR2 SQIVND (reference sequence). Trimming cost V 4 bases and J 2 bases, with 17 bases left between them. The CDR3 length is 16 residues. CDR3 DNA: TGTGCCAGTAGTACACGTACGGACACCGCGAACTATGGCTACACCTTC. Protein sequence: CASSTRTDTANYGYTF.

This clonotype was observed a handful of times. The chain uses TRBV7-3 and TRBJ2-3, with D perhaps matching TRBD2 (6 bases). The germline gives CDR1 SGHTA, CDR2 FQGTGA. This CDR3 has 14 residues. V was trimmed by 1 base and J by 6 bases, leaving 11 bases between them. CDR3 sequence: CASSLREAGDTQYF. CDR3 DNA sequence: TGTGCCAGCAGCTTAAGGGAGGCAGGGGATACGCAGTATTTT.

The rearrangement links TRBV20-1 to TRBJ2-7; 10 nucleotides line up with TRBD2. Germline values: CDR1 DFQATT, CDR2 SNEGSKA (reference sequence). The CDR3 is 14 residues long. V shed 4 bases, J shed 2 bases, and the junction held 5 bases outside the gene matches. The CDR3 DNA reads as TGCAGTGCTACGCCGGGACTAGCGACCTACGAGCAGTACTTC. This codes for CSATPGLATYEQYF.

The chain is built from TRBV10-3 and TRBJ2-7; 10 positions match TRBD2. This CDR3 contains 15 residues. Germline CDR1 ENHRY, CDR2 SYGVKD. V gave up 4 bases and J gave up 6 bases; unmatched junction bases: 9. The CDR3 here is CAISGVTGLAAEQYF. For the CDR3, the DNA is TGTGCCATCAGTGGTGTAACTGGACTAGCGGCCGAGCAGTACTTC.

The chain carries TRBV11-2 and TRBJ2-7, with TRBD2 matching over 7 bases. CDR3 length: 14 residues. Trimming cost V 2 bases and J 5 bases; bases outside gene matches: 6. Germline lookup yields CDR1 SGHAT and CDR2 FQNNGV. The CDR3 is CASSLFDREDEQYF. The CDR3 DNA reads as TGTGCCAGCAGCTTATTTGACCGGGAGGACGAGCAGTACTTC.

The rearrangement links TRBV2 to TRBJ2-1; unclear D gene. V lost 8 bases to trimming and J lost 4 bases, with 6 bases between them. CDR1 is SNHLY, CDR2 FYNNEI, per germline. There are 11 residues in the CDR3. The CDR3 protein is CASREYNEQFF. In nucleotides, the CDR3 is TGTGCCAGCCGCGAGTACAATGAGCAGTTCTTC.